This TCR beta chain originates from a study of blood T cell repertoires in COVID-19. CDR1 and CDR2 from the germline V gene are SGHAT and FQNNGV. The length of the CDR3 is 17 residues. V was pared by 2 bases and J by 0 bases, with 17 bases between. How the authors handled the data: Amplification of reference gene primers provided the estimated nucleated cell counts. TCRdb's copy holds only in-frame clones and misses some; the assay was immunoSEQ multiplex PCR. V, J and clone size were drawn from that table, and D and trimming were deduced from the DNA. The sample lists 150,000 to 200,000 clones, approximately 74% occurring once.

The chain combines TRBV11-2 with TRBJ2-7; a weak D match, TRBD2 (5 bases). Sequencing was performed on peripheral blood. This receptor was obtained from a woman over 75 with acute or convalescent COVID-19. CDR3 sequence reads: CASSLFPGQRNSYEQYF. The CDR3 DNA reads as TGTGCCAGCAGCTTATTTCCCGGCCAGCGGAACTCCTACGAGCAGTACTTC. Combining the CDR3 with reference TRBV11-2 and TRBJ2-7 gives the whole variable domain EAGVAQSPRYKIIEKRQSVAFWCNPISGHATLYWYQQILGQGPKLLIQFQNNGVVDDSQLPKDRFSAERLKGVDSTLKIQPAKLEDSAVYLCASSLFPGQRNSYEQYFGPGTRLTVT.